Shown below are 29 T cell receptor beta chains from a single sample sequenced in a study of T-cell memory formation after mild COVID-19. TCRdb ran MiXCR on the 5' RACE reads and lists one entry per CDR3 protein. The sample records 350,000 to 550,000 distinct CDR3 sequences, roughly 18% being singletons. Sequences were obtained from PBMCs or a T cell subset sorted from them (not recorded which). The receptors stem from a man between 18 and 35 years old who had mild COVID-19 (a few samples of this study predate the infection). Cell type and time point are not known.

V usage is TRBV2 and J usage is TRBJ1-2, with D perhaps TRBD1 (5 bases). V gave up 8 bases and J gave up 8 bases, with 15 bases separating them. The CDR3 length is 12 residues. Germline CDR1 is SNHLY and CDR2 is FYNNEI. CDR3: CASLGVGRGYTF. CDR3 sequence (DNA): TGTGCCAGCCTTGGGGTGGGGCGCGGCTACACCTTC.

This clonotype has at least ten counts. The genes are TRBV3-1 and TRBJ2-2, with D unclear. CDR3 length: 15 amino acids. V was trimmed by 3 bases and J by 1 base, leaving 9 bases between them. CDR1 LGHDT and CDR2 YNNKEL come from the germline V gene (reference sequence). The CDR3 sequence: CASSQATGNTGELFF. CDR3 coding DNA: TGTGCCAGCAGCCAGGCCACTGGGAACACCGGGGAGCTGTTTTTT.

The chain links TRBV24-1 to TRBJ2-3; perhaps TRBD1 as D (5 bases). Germline V gene sequence: CDR1 KGHDR, CDR2 SFDVKD. The V end was cut by 7 bases, the J end by 0 bases, with 10 bases between. The CDR3 has 14 amino acids. As DNA, the CDR3 is TGTGCCACCAGAGGGGCCAGGAGCACAGATACGCAGTATTTT. Translated, it gives CATRGARSTDTQYF.

The sample holds a few counts of this clonotype. This chain joins TRBV10-3 and TRBJ1-1; D unclear. Trimming shortened V by 8 bases and J by 0 bases, and 7 bases separated the two germline ends. Germline values: CDR1 ENHRY, CDR2 SYGVKD. This CDR3 region has 12 residues. The CDR3 DNA is TGTGCCATCGGAAGGGTGAACACTGAAGCTTTCTTT. As protein: CAIGRVNTEAFF.

This clonotype was counted only a few times. The rearrangement joins TRBV5-1 to TRBJ2-7, with D perhaps TRBD1 (5 bases). The CDR3 spans 15 residues. Germline CDR1 reads SGHRS; CDR2 reads YFSETQ. Trimming took off 0 bases at V and 5 bases at J, with 15 bases between the two ends. This CDR3 reads CASSLAGHGPDEQYF. The CDR3 nucleotides read TGCGCCAGCAGCTTGGCCGGACATGGACCTGACGAGCAGTACTTC.

This clonotype was observed a few times. This rearrangement joins TRBV15 to TRBJ2-7, with TRBD1 identical over 7 bases. J was trimmed by 3 bases and V by 1 base; bases with no gene match: 3. This CDR3 spans 14 amino acids. Germline loops: CDR1 LNHNV, CDR2 YYDKDF (reference sequence). DNA for the CDR3: TGTGCCACCAGCAGAGGACGACAGGGCTACGAGCAGTACGTC. It is translated as CATSRGRQGYEQYV.

The rearrangement uses TRBV7-3 and TRBJ1-1, with D uncertain. V was pared by 5 bases and J by 11 bases, with 12 bases between. Germline loops: CDR1 SGHTA, CDR2 FQGTGA. The CDR3 has 11 residues. The CDR3 coding sequence is TGTGCCAGCAGCGCGGGAGATGTGGCTTTCTTT. Protein product: CASSAGDVAFF.

This clonotype came up once. The chain couples TRBV4-1 to TRBJ2-2; TRBD1 agrees at 8 bases. V lost 2 bases, J lost 7 bases, and 9 bases stayed unmatched. The germline V gene has CDR1 MGHRA and CDR2 YSYEKL. The length of the CDR3 is 16 residues. CDR3 DNA: TGCGCCAGCAGCCAAACGGACGGACAGGGTAGCGGGGAGCTGTTTTTT. Translated, it gives CASSQTDGQGSGELFF.

V gene TRBV27 combines with J gene TRBJ1-6, with D tentatively TRBD1 (5 bases). This CDR3 contains 14 residues. Between the trimmed V and J ends, which lost 0 bases and 10 bases, there was a span of 10 bases. Germline V lookup: CDR1 MNHEY, CDR2 SMNVEV (reference sequence). The CDR3 here is CASSLSRGRSPLHF. As DNA, the CDR3 is TGTGCCAGCAGTTTATCGCGGGGGAGGTCACCCCTCCACTTT.

This clonotype was seen ten or more times. The genes are TRBV6-5 and TRBJ1-5; D gene uncertain. The germline CDR1 and CDR2 sequences are MNHEY and SVGAGI. This CDR3 has 18 residues. Trimming stripped 0 bases from V and 0 bases from J, with 15 bases between. The CDR3 here is CASSYSRKAAYSNQPQHF. CDR3 DNA sequence: TGTGCCAGCAGTTACTCGAGAAAGGCTGCTTATAGCAATCAGCCCCAGCATTTT.

This clonotype was picked up a small number of times. The CDR3 region has the DNA TGTGCCAGCAGCTCCCGGGACAGGGGTTTCGGGCACTATGGCTACACCTTC. Residues: CASSSRDRGFGHYGYTF. J is TRBJ1-2 and V is TRBV7-9, with TRBD1 matching over 10 bases. J was trimmed by 3 bases and V by 4 bases; bases with no gene match: 11. Looked up from germline, CDR1 is SEHNR and CDR2 is FQNEAQ (reference sequence). The CDR3 is made up of 17 amino acids.

This clonotype was counted at least ten times. The chain has TRBV4-3 and TRBJ1-1; unclear D gene. Germline assignment: CDR1 LGHNA and CDR2 YSLEER. There are 13 residues in the CDR3. The V end lost 1 base, the J end lost 1 base, and 4 bases lay between the germline ends. CDR3 in amino acids: CASSQAGNTEAFF. In DNA, the CDR3 is TGCGCCAGCAGCCAAGCCGGGAACACTGAAGCTTTCTTT.

The chain carries TRBV12-3 or TRBV12-4 and TRBJ2-7, with D possibly matching TRBD1 (5 bases). The CDR3 is 13 amino acids. V was trimmed by 3 bases and J by 5 bases, leaving 11 bases between them. CDR3 nucleotide sequence: TGTGCCAGCAGTTTCATACAGGTGAACGAGCAGTACTTC. Its protein is CASSFIQVNEQYF.

CDR3 sequence: CASSFRARLPILSYEQYF. CDR3 bases: TGTGCCAGCAGCTTCCGGGCTCGATTGCCCATACTCTCCTACGAGCAGTACTTC. The rearrangement links TRBV7-8 to TRBJ2-7; the D is unclear. Deletions cut 3 bases from V and 0 bases from J, with 21 bases between. Germline CDR1 SGHVS, CDR2 FQNEAQ. The CDR3 has 18 amino acids.

The CDR3 spells CASSQSLSVNEQYF. CDR3 bases: TGTGCCAGCAGCCAAAGCTTATCGGTGAACGAGCAGTACTTC. The chain couples TRBV3-1 to TRBJ2-7; unclear D gene. The CDR3 has 14 amino acids. Trimming removed 2 bases at V and 5 bases at J, with 13 bases between. CDR1 and CDR2 (germline): LGHDT, YNNKEL (reference sequence).

This clonotype was picked up a small number of times. The chain combines TRBV4-3 with TRBJ1-4; no clear D gene. The germline gives CDR1 LGHNA, CDR2 YSLEER. The CDR3 sequence is 14 residues long. Trimming cost V 0 bases and J 8 bases, with 10 bases left between them. The CDR3 DNA is TGCGCCAGCAGCCAAGATTGGGCGGGCGAAAAACTGTTTTTT. This encodes CASSQDWAGEKLFF.

The chain links TRBV29-1 to TRBJ2-7, with TRBD1 matching 8 bases. V gave up 5 bases and J gave up 5 bases; unmatched junction bases: 8. CDR3 length: 13 amino acids. Looked up from germline, CDR1 is SQVTM and CDR2 is ANQGSEA. The CDR3 bases are TGCAGCGTTTATGCAGGGGGCATTGACGAGCAGTACTTC. It codes for CSVYAGGIDEQYF.

This clonotype has ten or more counts. The chain is built from TRBV7-3 and TRBJ2-1, with D uncertain. The CDR3 loop spans 12 amino acids. Trimming left V 5 bases short and J 10 bases short, with 12 bases between. Germline lookup yields CDR1 SGHTA and CDR2 FQGTGA. CDR3 region: CASSPDKAEQFF. CDR3 coding DNA: TGTGCCAGCAGCCCAGATAAAGCGGAGCAGTTCTTC.

This clonotype occurred a few times. The CDR3 nucleotides are TGTGCCAGCGGCCGAAGTGAAAAACTGTTTTTT. Amino acid sequence: CASGRSEKLFF. The chain has TRBV12-3 or TRBV12-4 and TRBJ1-4; D gene unclear. V dropped 8 bases and J dropped 7 bases, with 8 bases sitting between them. The CDR3 consists of 11 residues.

This chain links TRBV2 with TRBJ1-2, with D possibly being TRBD1 (6 bases). CDR1 and CDR2 (germline): SNHLY, FYNNEI. V was cut by 0 bases and J by 7 bases, with 15 bases left in between. The length of the CDR3 is 15 residues. The CDR3 nucleotides are TGTGCCAGCAGTGAAGCCCCCACAGGGTTCGGTGGCTACACCTTC. It encodes CASSEAPTGFGGYTF. Full variable domain (rest looked up from reference TRBV2 and TRBJ1-2): EPEVTQTPSHQVTQMGQEVILRCVPISNHLYFYWYRQILGQKVEFLVSFYNNEISEKSEIFDDQFSVERPDGSNFTLKIRSTKLEDSAMYFCASSEAPTGFGGYTFGSGTRLTVV.

This clonotype has more than one count but fewer than ten. The chain is built from TRBV27 and TRBJ1-5; D is unclear. The germline gives CDR1 MNHEY, CDR2 SMNVEV (reference sequence). This CDR3 is built from 13 residues. The V end was cut by 6 bases, the J end by 7 bases, with 13 bases between. The CDR3 protein is CASSPENRQPQHF. CDR3 coding DNA: TGTGCCAGCAGCCCCGAGAATCGGCAGCCCCAGCATTTT.

The rearrangement joins TRBV7-2 to TRBJ2-2; D may be TRBD2 (7 bases). The V end lost 0 bases, the J end lost 5 bases, and 10 bases lay between the germline ends. Germline assignment: CDR1 SGHTA and CDR2 FQGNSA. The CDR3 consists of 15 residues. The CDR3 is CASSLAGGHTGELFF. In DNA, the CDR3 is TGTGCCAGCAGCTTAGCGGGGGGGCATACCGGGGAGCTGTTTTTT.

The chain uses TRBV4-2 and TRBJ1-2; the D gene is possibly TRBD1 (5 bases). In germline, CDR1 is LGHNA, CDR2 YNFKEQ. The V end was cut by 2 bases, the J end by 6 bases, with 22 bases between. CDR3 length: 17 amino acids. The CDR3 DNA reads as TGTGCCAGCAGCCAATTAACCCGGACACCATTATCGGATGGCTACACCTTC. It is translated as CASSQLTRTPLSDGYTF.

This clonotype was picked up a small number of times. The chain carries TRBV11-2 and TRBJ2-2; D unclear. The CDR3 length is 14 residues. The V gene's germline CDR1 is SGHAT and CDR2 FQNNGV. Deletions cut 2 bases from V and 3 bases from J, with 7 bases between. As DNA, the CDR3 is TGTGCCAGCAGCTTAAATCCGTACACCGGGGAGCTGTTTTTT. Protein sequence: CASSLNPYTGELFF. The complete variable domain, with remaining parts taken from reference TRBV11-2 and TRBJ2-2, reads EAGVAQSPRYKIIEKRQSVAFWCNPISGHATLYWYQQILGQGPKLLIQFQNNGVVDDSQLPKDRFSAERLKGVDSTLKIQPAKLEDSAVYLCASSLNPYTGELFFGEGSRLTVL.

The chain joins TRBV12-3 or TRBV12-4 to TRBJ2-5; D is possibly TRBD1 or TRBD2 (7 bases each). The CDR3 sequence is 13 residues long. V lost 10 bases and J 5 bases, leaving 17 bases between the germline ends. CDR3 bases: TGTGCCACCCAGGGAGGGGGCTGGGAGACCCAGTACTTC. It specifies CATQGGGWETQYF.

This clonotype has at least ten counts. The chain links TRBV7-9 to TRBJ1-1; D uncertain. V was pared by 4 bases and J by 1 base, with 10 bases between. The CDR3 runs 14 residues. In germline, CDR1 is SEHNR, CDR2 FQNEAQ (reference sequence). CDR3 DNA: TGTGCCAGCAGCTCCGGACCGAGGAACACTGAAGCTTTCTTT. Translating gives CASSSGPRNTEAFF.

This clonotype was seen repeatedly, ten times or more. This chain uses TRBV7-2 with TRBJ2-3; D not resolved. This CDR3 is 16 amino acids long. V was shortened by 5 bases and J by 1 base, with 16 bases between the two germline ends. Germline CDR1 and CDR2: SGHTA and FQGNSA. This CDR3 is CASSPLNVVGTDTQYF. CDR3 bases: TGTGCCAGCAGCCCGTTGAATGTGGTGGGCACAGATACGCAGTATTTT.

This rearrangement joins TRBV3-1 to TRBJ1-5; TRBD1 aligns across 8 bases. In germline, CDR1 is LGHDT, CDR2 YNNKEL (reference sequence). The V segment lost 1 base and the J segment 3 bases; nucleotides outside the gene matches: 8. This CDR3 region has 17 residues. CDR3 nucleotides: TGTGCCAGCAGCCAAGTCCCGGACAGGGCCCTCAATCAGCCCCAGCATTTT. Translated, it gives CASSQVPDRALNQPQHF. The full variable domain, with the rest looked up from reference TRBV3-1 and TRBJ1-5, is DTAVSQTPKYLVTQMGNDKSIKCEQNLGHDTMYWYKQDSKKFLKIMFSYNNKELIINETVPNRFSPKSPDKAHLNLHINSLELGDSAVYFCASSQVPDRALNQPQHFGDGTRLSIL.

This clonotype was picked up a small number of times. The J gene is TRBJ2-1, the V gene TRBV24-1, with D uncertain. Looked up from germline, CDR1 is KGHDR and CDR2 is SFDVKD. This CDR3 has 14 amino acids. V lost 9 bases and J lost 0, with 11 bases in between. In DNA form, the CDR3 reads TGTGCCACCGCAGTCTCTAGCTCCTACAATGAGCAGTTCTTC. It specifies CATAVSSSYNEQFF.